Following are 28 T cell receptor beta chains from one sample sequenced in a study of chemoradiotherapy in HPV16-positive cancers. The protocol was immunoSEQ multiplex PCR, while the TCRdb copy is restricted to in-frame clones and leaves out a portion. Of tens of thousands of clones in the sample, around 80% were seen once. Here the sequenced sample was blood, taken from a patient who underwent chemoradiotherapy. All receptors come from a human donor with HPV-associated anogenital cancer.

The V call is TRBV6-5, the J call TRBJ2-1, with TRBD2 matching 9 bases. V was clipped by 7 bases and J by 12 bases; unmatched bases: 16. Per the germline V gene, CDR1 is MNHEY and CDR2 is SVGAGI. The CDR3 contains 15 residues. The CDR3 DNA is TGTGCCAGCAACCCCTCGAGGCGGGGGGGGCTCGGGCAGTTCTTC. Its protein is CASNPSRRGGLGQFF.

The CDR3 protein is CASSLNQGGAQPQHF. The CDR3 nucleotides are TGCGCCAGCAGCCTCAACCAGGGCGGGGCTCAGCCCCAGCATTTT. The rearrangement uses TRBV4-1 and TRBJ1-5; tentatively, D is TRBD1 (5 bases). The CDR3 runs 15 residues. V was pared by 4 bases and J by 6 bases, with 16 bases between. Germline V gene sequence: CDR1 MGHRA, CDR2 YSYEKL.

The chain employs TRBV7-2 and TRBJ2-1, with D tentatively TRBD1 or TRBD2 (6 bases each). Trimming shortened V by 6 bases and J by 7 bases, and 25 bases separated the two germline ends. There are 17 residues in the CDR3. Germline CDR1 is SGHTA and CDR2 is FQGNSA. CDR3 bases: TGTGCCAGCAGGGACTACCCGGGGGCCTTCGGTCAAAATGAGCAGTTCTTC. This translates into CASRDYPGAFGQNEQFF.

CDR3: CASSLAGWEGYTF. CDR3 in DNA: TGTGCCAGCAGCTTGGCCGGGTGGGAAGGCTACACCTTC. The chain joins TRBV5-6 to TRBJ1-2; D gene unclear. CDR1 and CDR2 from the germline V gene are SGHDT and YYEEEE. The CDR3 loop spans 13 amino acids. Trimming took off 0 bases at V and 8 bases at J, with 11 bases between the two ends.

J is TRBJ2-1 and V is TRBV5-5; TRBD1 agrees at 7 bases. V lost 4 bases to trimming and J lost 5 bases; unmatched junction nucleotides: 12. The germline CDR1 and CDR2 sequences are SGHKS and YYEKEE (reference sequence). The CDR3 is 16 amino acids. The CDR3 DNA reads as TGTGCCAGCAGCCTGAGTCTTCGACAGGGCGACAATGAGCAGTTCTTC. Protein product: CASSLSLRQGDNEQFF.

V and J are TRBV7-2 and TRBJ2-7; D not certain. V was pared by 1 base and J by 2 bases, with 9 bases between. The CDR3 spans 14 residues. Germline CDR1 reads SGHTA; CDR2 reads FQGNSA. CDR3 nucleotides: TGTGCCAGCAGCTTAGGATCGAATACCTACGAGCAGTACTTC. Amino acids: CASSLGSNTYEQYF.

This chain uses TRBV27 with TRBJ2-5, with D tentatively TRBD2 (6 bases). Per the germline V gene, CDR1 is MNHEY and CDR2 is SMNVEV (reference sequence). The CDR3 has 14 residues. With 5 bases removed from V and 4 bases from J, the gap between germline ends came to 14 bases. CDR3 nucleotide sequence: TGTGCCAGCAGTCAAAACATGGGGGGAGAGACCCAGTACTTC. It is translated as CASSQNMGGETQYF.

The chain has TRBV9 and TRBJ2-7, with D tentatively TRBD1 or TRBD2 (5 bases each). V dropped 4 bases and J dropped 3 bases, with 20 bases sitting between them. CDR3 length: 16 residues. Germline CDR1 and CDR2: SGDLS and YYNGEE. The CDR3 DNA follows: TGTGCCAGCAGCCCAGCCGGGACCGCCCCCTTCTACGAGCAGTACTTC. Amino acids: CASSPAGTAPFYEQYF.

The chain joins TRBV7-9 to TRBJ1-2; TRBD1 might be the D (5 bases). Germline V gene lookup returns CDR1 SEHNR and CDR2 FQNEAQ (reference sequence). The CDR3 length is 12 residues. The V gene lost 1 base and the J gene lost 6 bases, with 6 bases spanning the gap. The chain's CDR3 is CASSLDRHGYTF. The CDR3 DNA is TGTGCCAGCAGCTTAGACAGGCATGGCTACACCTTC.

This clone was detected only once. The rearrangement uses TRBV2 and TRBJ1-2; D gene uncertain. The V gene lost 4 bases and the J gene lost 8 bases, with 11 bases spanning the gap. CDR1 is SNHLY, CDR2 FYNNEI, per germline. The CDR3 is 12 amino acids. CDR3 amino acids: CASSAAAVGYTF. The CDR3 coding sequence is TGTGCCAGCAGTGCCGCCGCTGTGGGCTACACCTTC.

In this sample, this clone turned up a few times. The chain's CDR3 is CASSNTGTGNTIYF. The CDR3 DNA is TGTGCCAGCAGTAACACAGGGACTGGAAACACCATATATTTT. The chain combines TRBV25-1 with TRBJ1-3, with D possibly being TRBD1 (6 bases). The CDR3 runs to 14 residues. Germline CDR1 is MGHDK and CDR2 is SYGVNS. V lost 5 bases and J lost 2, with 10 bases in between.

This clone turned up a few times. The rearrangement uses TRBV5-1 and TRBJ2-2; possibly TRBD1 or TRBD2 for D (7 bases each). CDR3 length equals 17 residues. Per germline, CDR1 SGHRS and CDR2 YFSETQ. V was pared by 0 bases and J by 9 bases, with 21 bases between. CDR3 nucleotide sequence: TGCGCCAGCAGCTTGGGGACCCGACAGGGCGGGGGCCGGGAGCTGTTTTTT. This encodes CASSLGTRQGGGRELFF.

This chain links TRBV7-9 with TRBJ2-7; D gene unclear. V was pared by 3 bases and J by 4 bases, with 7 bases between. From germline, CDR1 is SEHNR and CDR2 FQNEAQ (reference sequence). CDR3 size: 12 residues. CDR3 coding DNA: TGTGCCAGCAGCTTCTCTGTGTACGAGCAGTACTTC. The encoded protein is CASSFSVYEQYF. The full variable domain, completed using reference TRBV7-9 and TRBJ2-7, is DTGVSQNPRHKITKRGQNVTFRCDPISEHNRLYWYRQTLGQGPEFLTYFQNEAQLEKSRLLSDRFSAERPKGSFSTLEIQRTEQGDSAMYLCASSFSVYEQYFGPGTRLTVT.

The table lists this clone with a few counts. J is TRBJ2-2 and V is TRBV4-1, with a tentative D call TRBD1 (6 bases). Trimming took 4 bases from V and 7 from J, leaving 16 bases between them. The CDR3 is made up of 15 amino acids. Germline V gives CDR1 MGHRA, CDR2 YSYEKL. This CDR3 is CASSRGHQGGGELFF. DNA for the CDR3: TGCGCCAGCAGCCGGGGGCATCAGGGTGGCGGGGAGCTGTTTTTT.

The CDR3: CASSPRASGGSETQYF. Written as DNA, the CDR3 is TGTGCCAGCTCACCTAGGGCAAGCGGGGGTTCAGAGACCCAGTACTTC. The rearrangement joins TRBV18 to TRBJ2-5, with 8 bases matching TRBD2. CDR1 is KGHSH, CDR2 LQKENI, per germline. The V and J ends lost 3 bases and 4 bases, in that order; junction bases with no gene match: 10. This CDR3 spans 16 amino acids.

V gene TRBV5-1 combines with J gene TRBJ2-7; TRBD1 might be the D (6 bases). Between the trimmed V and J ends, which lost 1 base and 5 bases, there was a span of 16 bases. Per the germline V gene, CDR1 is SGHRS and CDR2 is YFSETQ. The CDR3 loop spans 15 amino acids. CDR3 bases: TGCGCCAGCAGCTTGTCCACAGGACAGACCCACGAGCAGTACTTC. It yields the protein CASSLSTGQTHEQYF.

This chain links TRBV19 with TRBJ1-3, with 8 bases identical to TRBD1. The CDR3 loop spans 15 amino acids. After removal of 5 bases from V and 2 bases from J, the junction contained 5 bases not matched to a gene. The germline gives CDR1 LNHDA, CDR2 SQIVND (reference sequence). The CDR3 spells CASSYDRGAGNTIYF. CDR3 in DNA: TGTGCCAGTAGTTACGACAGGGGAGCTGGAAACACCATATATTTT.

The rearrangement joins TRBV5-6 to TRBJ1-5; no reliable D call. This CDR3 region has 15 residues. Germline values: CDR1 SGHDT, CDR2 YYEEEE. The V end was cut by 0 bases, the J end by 5 bases, with 12 bases between. The CDR3 spells CASSLEMDRDQPQHF. CDR3 in DNA: TGTGCCAGCAGCTTGGAGATGGATCGCGATCAGCCCCAGCATTTT.

The rearrangement links TRBV6-6 to TRBJ1-5; D call uncertain. Deletions cut 7 bases from V and 0 bases from J, with 4 bases between. The CDR3 loop spans 12 amino acids. CDR1 and CDR2 (germline): MNHNY, SVGAGI (reference sequence). The CDR3: CASTHSNQPQHF. CDR3 DNA sequence: TGTGCCAGCACCCATAGCAATCAGCCCCAGCATTTT.

The J gene is TRBJ2-3, the V gene TRBV6-6; D is uncertain. Germline CDR1 MNHNY, CDR2 SVGAGI (reference sequence). V lost 2 bases, J lost 2 bases, and 8 bases lay in between. This CDR3 spans 14 amino acids. CDR3 sequence: CASSYGTYTDTQYF. The CDR3 nucleotides are TGTGCCAGCAGTTACGGTACATACACAGATACGCAGTATTTT.

This clone is medium-sized (0.01 to 0.1%) within its sample. This rearrangement joins TRBV4-1 to TRBJ1-4, with unresolved D. Per germline, CDR1 MGHRA and CDR2 YSYEKL. The CDR3 has 13 residues. V shed 3 bases and J shed 8 bases, with 10 bases lying between them. Here the CDR3 DNA reads TGCGCCAGCAGCCAGCTCACCCAAGAAAAACTGTTTTTT. Amino acids: CASSQLTQEKLFF.

Here the CDR3 reads CASSVDRNYGYTF. In DNA form, the CDR3 reads TGTGCCAGCAGTGTCGACAGGAACTATGGCTACACCTTC. This chain connects TRBV6-1 to TRBJ1-2; possibly TRBD1 for D (6 bases). This CDR3 has 13 residues. CDR1 is MNHNS and CDR2 is SASEGT in the germline V gene. V lost 4 bases to trimming and J lost 2 bases, with 8 bases between them.

This clone was seen just once. This chain connects TRBV7-2 to TRBJ2-3; the D gene is possibly TRBD1 (5 bases). This CDR3 spans 15 amino acids. The germline V gene has CDR1 SGHTA and CDR2 FQGNSA. V was cut by 1 base and J by 3 bases, with 11 bases left in between. The CDR3 reads CASSLDPAGTDTQYF. CDR3 in DNA: TGTGCCAGCAGCTTAGACCCCGCAGGGACAGATACGCAGTATTTT.

This chain joins TRBV12-5 and TRBJ2-5; no reliable D call. Germline V lookup: CDR1 LGHNT, CDR2 FRNRAP. Trimming took 2 bases from V and 4 from J, leaving 11 bases between them. The CDR3 extends over 14 amino acids. CDR3 sequence reads: CASGLSLESETQYF. The DNA for the CDR3 is TGTGCTAGTGGTTTGAGTCTAGAATCAGAGACCCAGTACTTC.

Here the CDR3 DNA reads TGTGCCAGCAGCGGGAACGGACGGGGGGATAGCACAGATACGCAGTATTTT. Its translation: CASSGNGRGDSTDTQYF. The chain combines TRBV9 with TRBJ2-3, with 7 bases matching TRBD2. The CDR3 covers 17 residues. The V gene's germline CDR1 is SGDLS and CDR2 YYNGEE. The junction had 10 bases not matched to a gene; V was cut back by 3 bases and J by 0 bases. Drawing the rest from reference TRBV9 and TRBJ2-3, the complete variable domain is DSGVTQTPKHLITATGQRVTLRCSPRSGDLSVYWYQQSLDQGLQFLIQYYNGEERAKGNILERFSAQQFPDLHSELNLSSLELGDSALYFCASSGNGRGDSTDTQYFGPGTRLTVL.

The CDR3 loop is CASSEGLAGGETQYF. CDR3 bases: TGTGCCAGCAGTGAAGGGCTAGCGGGGGGGGAGACCCAGTACTTC. The chain has TRBV2 and TRBJ2-5, with 12 bases that match TRBD2. Germline CDR1 and CDR2: SNHLY and FYNNEI. CDR3 length equals 15 residues. After removal of 1 base from V and 5 bases from J, the junction contained 2 bases not matched to a gene.

The J gene is TRBJ2-1, the V gene TRBV25-1; D is possibly TRBD1 or TRBD2 (5 bases each). Germline assignment: CDR1 MGHDK and CDR2 SYGVNS. Trimming removed 8 bases at V and 5 bases at J, with 10 bases between. The CDR3 loop spans 12 amino acids. In DNA, the CDR3 is TGTGCCAGCTGGGGGTGGAACAATGAGCAGTTCTTC. Its translation is CASWGWNNEQFF.

The genes are TRBV27 and TRBJ2-7; TRBD2 might be the D (5 bases). The ends were cut back, 6 bases at V and 5 bases at J, with 11 bases in the middle. The CDR3 loop spans 12 amino acids. CDR1 is MNHEY, CDR2 SMNVEV, per germline (reference sequence). The CDR3 DNA follows: TGTGCCAGCAGCCTGTCGGGGAACGAGCAGTACTTC. Translation: CASSLSGNEQYF.